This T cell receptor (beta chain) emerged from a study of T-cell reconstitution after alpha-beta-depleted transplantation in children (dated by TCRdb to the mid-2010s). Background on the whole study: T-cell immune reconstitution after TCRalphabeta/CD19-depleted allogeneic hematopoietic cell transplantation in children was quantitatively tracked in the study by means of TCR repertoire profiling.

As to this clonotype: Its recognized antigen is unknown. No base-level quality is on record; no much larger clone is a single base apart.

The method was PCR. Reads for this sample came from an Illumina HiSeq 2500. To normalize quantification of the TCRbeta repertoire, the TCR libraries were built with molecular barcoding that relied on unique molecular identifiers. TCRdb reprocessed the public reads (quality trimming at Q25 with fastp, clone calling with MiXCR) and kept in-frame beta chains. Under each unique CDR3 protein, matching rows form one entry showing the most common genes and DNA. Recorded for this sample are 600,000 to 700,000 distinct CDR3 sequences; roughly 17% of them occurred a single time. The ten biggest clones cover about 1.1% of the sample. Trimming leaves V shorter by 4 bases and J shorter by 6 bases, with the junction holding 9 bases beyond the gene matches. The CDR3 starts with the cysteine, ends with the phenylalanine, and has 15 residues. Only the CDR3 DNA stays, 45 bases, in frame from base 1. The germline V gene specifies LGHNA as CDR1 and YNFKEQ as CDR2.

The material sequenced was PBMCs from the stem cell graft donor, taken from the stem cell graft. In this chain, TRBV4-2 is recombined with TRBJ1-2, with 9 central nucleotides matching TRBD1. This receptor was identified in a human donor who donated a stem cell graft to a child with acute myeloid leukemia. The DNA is TGTGCCAGCAGCCTCAGGACAGGGGCAGGCGATGGCTACACCTTC. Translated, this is CASSLRTGAGDGYTF.